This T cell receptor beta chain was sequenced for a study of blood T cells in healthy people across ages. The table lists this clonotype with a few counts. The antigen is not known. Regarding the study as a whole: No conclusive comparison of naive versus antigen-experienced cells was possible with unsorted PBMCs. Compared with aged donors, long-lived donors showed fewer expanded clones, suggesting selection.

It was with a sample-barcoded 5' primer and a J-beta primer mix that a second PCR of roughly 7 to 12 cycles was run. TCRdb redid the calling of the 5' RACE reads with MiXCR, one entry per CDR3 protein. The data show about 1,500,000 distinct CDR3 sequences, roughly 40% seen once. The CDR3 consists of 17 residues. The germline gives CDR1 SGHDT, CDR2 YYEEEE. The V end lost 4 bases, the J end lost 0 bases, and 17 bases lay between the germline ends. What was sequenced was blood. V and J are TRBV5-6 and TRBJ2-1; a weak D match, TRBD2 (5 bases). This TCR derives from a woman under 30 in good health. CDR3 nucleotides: TGTGCCAGCAGCCCCGGACTGACCTCGAGCTCCTACAATGAGCAGTTCTTC. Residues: CASSPGLTSSSYNEQFF.